This T cell receptor beta chain was obtained from a study of cytomegalovirus exposure and HLA in healthy donors. PCR primers comprised 60 Vbeta and 13 Jbeta primers. Original methodology: Some 11 million of the 80 million or so unique TCR beta chains counted in a later analysis were shared. Assay: immunoSEQ multiplex PCR; the TCRdb copy retains only in-frame clones and omits some. D and trimming were read from the DNA, whereas the V and J calls and clone size are those reported in that table. The sample includes approximately 130,000 clones, around 71% of them seen just once. This clone has only one observation. Antigen specificity is unknown. The sample holds other DNA sequences that translate to the same CDR3. Notes on the study in general: Being productive about 87% or about 30% of the time was typical of most TCR beta V segments in an earlier analysis. Equally common other TCR beta chains were less clonally expanded than HLA-associated ones, a later analysis found.

The CDR3 sequence is 14 residues long. Germline CDR1 is SEHNR and CDR2 is FQNEAQ (reference sequence). The V segment lost 0 bases and the J segment 2 bases; nucleotides outside the gene matches: 0. The rearrangement uses TRBV7-9 and TRBJ2-5; 7 nucleotides align to TRBD2. The specimen sequenced was PBMCs. The sequence was collected from an older woman in good health and CMV-seropositive. In DNA, the CDR3 is TGTGCCAGCAGCTTAGCGGGGGGGCAAGAGACCCAGTACTTC. The encoded protein is CASSLAGGQETQYF.